This T cell receptor beta chain was captured in a study of blood T cell repertoires in COVID-19. This clone was observed once. Study processing details: Reference gene primer amplification gave estimated nucleated cell counts. Data came from immunoSEQ multiplex PCR; TCRdb stores just in-frame clones and leaves some out. V and J calls and clone size are those listed in that table; D and trimming were worked out from the DNA. The sample contains approximately 200,000 clones, 82% of which appear only once. V lost 6 bases and J lost 2; bases outside the gene matches: 13. Germline CDR1 reads MDHEN; CDR2 reads SYDVKM. The CDR3 is made up of 16 amino acids. Clinical histories supplied by participants themselves formed the basis of cohort assignment.

This receptor was identified in a man between 40 and 49 years old who had recovered from COVID-19. Sequenced sample: PBMCs or T cells enriched from blood (not recorded which). J is TRBJ2-7 and V is TRBV28; 7 bases are shared with TRBD1. The CDR3 DNA reads TGTGCCAGCAGGCCCGGACAGGCACGGACCGCCTACGAGCAGTACTTC. Its translation: CASRPGQARTAYEQYF.